This T cell receptor (beta chain) was recovered during a study of blood T cell repertoires in COVID-19. The method was immunoSEQ multiplex PCR; TCRdb's version includes in-frame clones alone and lacks a portion of them. The repertoire holds approximately 290,000 clones, with approximately 85% as singletons. Germline-derived CDR1 and CDR2 are LGHNA and YSLEER. This CDR3 spans 16 amino acids. V was trimmed by 1 base and J by 4 bases, leaving 11 bases between them. The source is a human donor with COVID-19, enrolled during active disease. The donor label of this sample is uncertain. The V call is TRBV4-3, the J call TRBJ2-6; D possibly corresponds to TRBD1 (6 bases). The material sequenced was peripheral blood. The CDR3 here is CASSQVLGAGANVLTF. CDR3 in DNA: TGCGCCAGCAGCCAAGTGCTGGGGGCCGGGGCCAACGTCCTGACTTTC.